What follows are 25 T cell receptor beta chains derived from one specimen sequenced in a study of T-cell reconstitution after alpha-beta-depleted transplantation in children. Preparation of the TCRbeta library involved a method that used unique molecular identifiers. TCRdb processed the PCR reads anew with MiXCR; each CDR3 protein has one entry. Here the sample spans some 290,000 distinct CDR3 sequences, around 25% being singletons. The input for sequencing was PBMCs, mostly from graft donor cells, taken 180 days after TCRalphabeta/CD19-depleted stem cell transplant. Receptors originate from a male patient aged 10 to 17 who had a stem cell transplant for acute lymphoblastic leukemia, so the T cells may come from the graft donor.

In DNA, the CDR3 is TGTGCCAGCTCACCTCGTCTAGCGGGGAACTCCTACGAGCAGTACTTC. Protein sequence: CASSPRLAGNSYEQYF. The V call is TRBV18, the J call TRBJ2-7; 9 bases line up with TRBD2. Germline loops: CDR1 KGHSH, CDR2 LQKENI. The J segment lost 0 bases and the V segment lost 3 bases, leaving 6 bases of the junction unmatched. The CDR3 is 16 residues long.

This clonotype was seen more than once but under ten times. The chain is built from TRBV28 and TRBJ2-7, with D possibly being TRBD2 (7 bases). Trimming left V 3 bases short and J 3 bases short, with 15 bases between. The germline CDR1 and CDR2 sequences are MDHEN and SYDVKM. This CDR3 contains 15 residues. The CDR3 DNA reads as TGTGCCAGCAGTTTGGGGGCGGGGGCCATCTACGAGCAGTACTTC. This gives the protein CASSLGAGAIYEQYF.

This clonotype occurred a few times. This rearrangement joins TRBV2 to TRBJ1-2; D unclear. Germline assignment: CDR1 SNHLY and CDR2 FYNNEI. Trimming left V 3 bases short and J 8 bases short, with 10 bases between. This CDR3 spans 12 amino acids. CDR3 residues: CASSDSPEGYTF. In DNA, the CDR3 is TGTGCCAGCAGTGACAGCCCTGAAGGCTACACCTTC.

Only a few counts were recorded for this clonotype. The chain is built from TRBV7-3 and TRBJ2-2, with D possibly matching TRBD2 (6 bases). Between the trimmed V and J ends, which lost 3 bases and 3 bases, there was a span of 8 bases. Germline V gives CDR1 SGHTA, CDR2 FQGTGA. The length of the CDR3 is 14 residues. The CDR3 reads CASSFRRDTGELFF. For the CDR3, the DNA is TGTGCCAGCAGCTTCCGGAGGGACACCGGGGAGCTGTTTTTT.

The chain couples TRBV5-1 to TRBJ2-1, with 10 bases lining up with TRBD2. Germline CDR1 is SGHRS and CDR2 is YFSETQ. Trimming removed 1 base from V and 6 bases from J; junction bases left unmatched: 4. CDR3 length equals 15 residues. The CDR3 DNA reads TGCGCCAGCAGCTTGACCCCTAGCGGGGGCAATGAGCAGTTCTTC. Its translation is CASSLTPSGGNEQFF.

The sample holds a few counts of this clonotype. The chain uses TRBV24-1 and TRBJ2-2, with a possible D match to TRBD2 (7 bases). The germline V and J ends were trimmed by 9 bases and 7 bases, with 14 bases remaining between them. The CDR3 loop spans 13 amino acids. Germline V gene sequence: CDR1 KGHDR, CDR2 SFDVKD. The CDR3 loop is CATPGGGGGELFF. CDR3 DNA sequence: TGTGCCACCCCGGGAGGAGGGGGCGGGGAGCTGTTTTTT.

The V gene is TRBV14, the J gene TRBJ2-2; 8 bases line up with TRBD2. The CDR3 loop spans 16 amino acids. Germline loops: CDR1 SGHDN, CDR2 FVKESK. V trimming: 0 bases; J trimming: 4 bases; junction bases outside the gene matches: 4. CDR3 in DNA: TGTGCCAGCAGCCAAGATACTAGCGGTAGCACCGGGGAGCTGTTTTTT. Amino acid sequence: CASSQDTSGSTGELFF.

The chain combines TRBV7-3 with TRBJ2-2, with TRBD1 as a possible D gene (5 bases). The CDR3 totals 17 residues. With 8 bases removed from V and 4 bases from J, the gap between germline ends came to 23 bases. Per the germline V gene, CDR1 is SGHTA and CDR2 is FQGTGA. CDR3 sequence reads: CASGGLPTETPTGELFF. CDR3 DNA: TGTGCCAGCGGCGGTTTACCGACAGAAACTCCCACCGGGGAGCTGTTTTTT.

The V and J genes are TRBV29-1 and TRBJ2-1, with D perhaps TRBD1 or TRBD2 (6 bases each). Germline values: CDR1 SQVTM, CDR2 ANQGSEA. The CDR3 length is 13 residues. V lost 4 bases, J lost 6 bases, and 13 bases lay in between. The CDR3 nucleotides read TGCAGCGTTGCACCGGGGGCGGGCAATGAGCAGTTCTTC. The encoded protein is CSVAPGAGNEQFF.

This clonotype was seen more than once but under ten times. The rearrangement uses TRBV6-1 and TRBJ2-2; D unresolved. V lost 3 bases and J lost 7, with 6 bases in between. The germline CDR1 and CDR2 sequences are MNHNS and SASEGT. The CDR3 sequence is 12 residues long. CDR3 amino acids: CASSDPFGELFF. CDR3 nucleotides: TGTGCCAGCAGTGACCCTTTCGGGGAGCTGTTTTTT.

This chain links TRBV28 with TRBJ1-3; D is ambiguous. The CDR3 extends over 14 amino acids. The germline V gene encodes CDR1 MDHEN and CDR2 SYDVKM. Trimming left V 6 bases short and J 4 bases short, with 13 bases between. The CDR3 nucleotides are TGTGCCAGCAGCGAGAGAAGTGCCGGAAACACCATATATTTT. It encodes CASSERSAGNTIYF.

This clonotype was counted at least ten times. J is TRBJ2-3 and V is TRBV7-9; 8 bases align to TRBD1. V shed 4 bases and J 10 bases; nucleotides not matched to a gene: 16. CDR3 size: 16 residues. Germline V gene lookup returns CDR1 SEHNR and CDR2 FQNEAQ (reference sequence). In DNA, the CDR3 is TGTGCCAGCAGCTCTACGGACAGGGCTCACAGATATGCGCAGTATTTT. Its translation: CASSSTDRAHRYAQYF.

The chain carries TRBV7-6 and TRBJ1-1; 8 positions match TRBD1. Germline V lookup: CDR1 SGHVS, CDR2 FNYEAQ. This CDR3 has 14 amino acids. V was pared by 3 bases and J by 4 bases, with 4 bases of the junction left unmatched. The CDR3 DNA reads TGTGCCAGCAGCTTTCAGGGGGCAACCACTGAAGCTTTCTTT. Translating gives CASSFQGATTEAFF.

CDR3 nucleotide sequence: TGTGCCAGCAGCGCTACTAGCGGTGAGCAGTTCTTC. Residues: CASSATSGEQFF. The chain uses TRBV7-3 and TRBJ2-1, with 8 bases fitting TRBD2. The CDR3 is 12 residues long. Unmatched junction bases numbered 3, after V lost 5 bases and J lost 9 bases. From germline, CDR1 is SGHTA and CDR2 FQGTGA.

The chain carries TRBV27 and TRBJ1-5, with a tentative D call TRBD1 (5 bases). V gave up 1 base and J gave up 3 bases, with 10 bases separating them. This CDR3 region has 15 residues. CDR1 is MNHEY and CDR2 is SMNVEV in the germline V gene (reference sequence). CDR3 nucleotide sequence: TGTGCCAGCAGTTTATGGGGACGGAACAATCAGCCCCAGCATTTT. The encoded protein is CASSLWGRNNQPQHF.

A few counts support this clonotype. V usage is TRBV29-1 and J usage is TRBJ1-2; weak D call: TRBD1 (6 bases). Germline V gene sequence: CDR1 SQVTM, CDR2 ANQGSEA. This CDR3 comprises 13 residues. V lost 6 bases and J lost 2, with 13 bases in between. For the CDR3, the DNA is TGCAGCGTCCCCGGGGGCTCCAACTATGGCTACACCTTC. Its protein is CSVPGGSNYGYTF.

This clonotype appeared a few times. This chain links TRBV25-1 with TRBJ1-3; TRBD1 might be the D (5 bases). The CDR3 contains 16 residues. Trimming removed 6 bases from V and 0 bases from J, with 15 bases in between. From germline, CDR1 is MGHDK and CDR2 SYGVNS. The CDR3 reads CASRASQAFSGNTIYF. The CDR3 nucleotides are TGTGCCAGCAGGGCCTCACAGGCCTTCTCTGGAAACACCATATATTTT. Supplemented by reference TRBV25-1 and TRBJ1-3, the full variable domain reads EADIYQTPRYLVIGTGKKITLECSQTMGHDKMYWYQQDPGMELHLIHYSYGVNSTEKGDLSSESTVSRIRTEHFPLTLESARPSHTSQYLCASRASQAFSGNTIYFGEGSWLTVV.

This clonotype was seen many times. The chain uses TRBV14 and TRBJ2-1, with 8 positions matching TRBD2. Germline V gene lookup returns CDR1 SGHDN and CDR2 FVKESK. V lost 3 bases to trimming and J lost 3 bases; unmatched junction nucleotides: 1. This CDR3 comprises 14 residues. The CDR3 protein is CASSHSGVYNEQFF. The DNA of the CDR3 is TGTGCCAGCAGCCATAGCGGGGTCTACAATGAGCAGTTCTTC.

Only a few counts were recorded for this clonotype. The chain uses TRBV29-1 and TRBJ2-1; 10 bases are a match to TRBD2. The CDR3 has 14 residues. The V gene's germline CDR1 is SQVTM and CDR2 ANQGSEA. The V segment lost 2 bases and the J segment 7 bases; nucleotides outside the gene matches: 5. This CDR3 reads CSVERLAGVNEQFF. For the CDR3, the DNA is TGCAGCGTTGAAAGGCTAGCGGGAGTGAATGAGCAGTTCTTC.

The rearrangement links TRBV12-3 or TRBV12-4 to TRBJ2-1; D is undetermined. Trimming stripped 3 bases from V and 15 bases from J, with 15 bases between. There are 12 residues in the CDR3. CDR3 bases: TGTGCCAGCAGTTTCGATCCGCCTTCGAGGTTCTTC. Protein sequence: CASSFDPPSRFF.

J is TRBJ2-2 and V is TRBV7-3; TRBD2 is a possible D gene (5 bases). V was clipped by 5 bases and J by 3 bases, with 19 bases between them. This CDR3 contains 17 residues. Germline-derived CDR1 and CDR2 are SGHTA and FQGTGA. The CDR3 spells CASSRFDGKPDTGELFF. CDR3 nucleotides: TGTGCCAGCAGCCGTTTTGACGGGAAACCCGACACCGGGGAGCTGTTTTTT.

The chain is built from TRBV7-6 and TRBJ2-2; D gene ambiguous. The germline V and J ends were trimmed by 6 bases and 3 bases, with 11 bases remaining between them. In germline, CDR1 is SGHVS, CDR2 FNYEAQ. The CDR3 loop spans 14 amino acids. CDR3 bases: TGTGCCAGCAGTCTCACCTTTCACACCGGGGAGCTGTTTTTT. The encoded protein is CASSLTFHTGELFF.

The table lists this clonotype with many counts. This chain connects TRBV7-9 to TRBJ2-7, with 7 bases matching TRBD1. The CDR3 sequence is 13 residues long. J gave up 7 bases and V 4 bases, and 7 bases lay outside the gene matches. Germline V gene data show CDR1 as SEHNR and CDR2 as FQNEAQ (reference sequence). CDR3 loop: CASSSTGRREQYF. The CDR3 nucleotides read TGTGCCAGCAGCTCGACAGGGCGGCGGGAGCAGTACTTC.

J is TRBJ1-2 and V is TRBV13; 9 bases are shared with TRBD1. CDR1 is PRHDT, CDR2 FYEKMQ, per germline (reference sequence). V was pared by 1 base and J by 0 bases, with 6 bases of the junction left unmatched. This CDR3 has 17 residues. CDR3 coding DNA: TGTGCCAGCAGCTTAGAGTCACAGGGGGCGGCTAACTATGGCTACACCTTC. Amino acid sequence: CASSLESQGAANYGYTF.

The CDR3 spells CASSHILGDQPQHF. The CDR3 nucleotides are TGTGCCAGCAGCCATATACTGGGGGATCAGCCCCAGCATTTT. The rearrangement joins TRBV4-2 to TRBJ1-5, with a possible D match to TRBD1 (5 bases). Germline V gene lookup returns CDR1 LGHNA and CDR2 YNFKEQ. The germline V and J ends were trimmed by 3 bases and 5 bases, with 11 bases remaining between them. The CDR3 extends over 14 amino acids.